What follows is one TCR beta chain and its context. Original processing methods: Cell counts per sample came from amplifying reference gene primers. Clones were read by immunoSEQ multiplex PCR, and TCRdb kept only the in-frame ones, dropping some. The V and J calls and clone size come from that table; D and trimming were worked out from the DNA. The sample lists roughly 480,000 clones, 89% occurring once. This specimen belongs to a study of blood T cell repertoires in COVID-19. About the study: Samples came from the United States, Italy and Spain, spanning acute and convalescent COVID-19.

The CDR3 extends over 15 amino acids. The V end was cut by 2 bases, the J end by 1 base, with 9 bases between. The germline CDR1 and CDR2 sequences are MNHNY and SVGAGI (reference sequence). While infection was still active, Seattle patients were enrolled and then followed longitudinally. The sequence derives from a man between 18 and 35 years old with COVID-19, enrolled during active disease. The chain has TRBV6-6 and TRBJ1-5; no clear D gene. The sequenced sample consisted of peripheral blood. CDR3 region: CASSYEGRSNQPQHF. Here the CDR3 DNA reads TGTGCCAGCAGTTACGAGGGAAGGAGCAATCAGCCCCAGCATTTT.